Detailed here is one T cell receptor beta chain. Its cognate antigen is unknown. The repertoire was sequenced with immunoSEQ multiplex PCR; TCRdb's copy has only in-frame clones and lacks some. Among 50,000 to 75,000 clones listed, 98% were seen once. Unstimulated Tregs (CD4+CD25+CD127-) and CD4+CD25- non-Tregs were sorted from PBMCs. The source of the sample is a study of Tregs in tolerant kidney transplant recipients. In the study overall: The nonmyeloablative bone marrow transplants came from related graft donors, with transient mixed chimerism. Study-wide results and caveats: Donor-specific Treg expansion exceeded global Treg expansion in tolerant patients, suggesting antigen drive. Few patients were studied, so findings need validation in larger groups.

Trimming took 2 bases from V and 0 from J, leaving 8 bases between them. The CDR3 has 15 amino acids. Looked up from germline, CDR1 is SGHAT and CDR2 is FQNNGV. The origin of this receptor is a human donor who received a combined kidney and bone marrow transplant. The chain recombines TRBV11-2 with TRBJ2-1, with no clear D. The sequenced sample was Tregs from blood, obtained before the transplant. CDR3 bases: TGTGCCAGCAGCTTATTGGAGAGCTCCTACAATGAGCAGTTCTTC. It is translated as CASSLLESSYNEQFF.